The text below deals with one T cell receptor (beta chain). The antigen remains unidentified. The assay was immunoSEQ multiplex PCR, and TCRdb's table has in-frame clones only and misses some. The table has hundreds of thousands of clones, 65% to 90% seen once. This sample was taken from a study of Ad26.COV2.S vaccination and SARS-CoV-2 variants. V was shortened by 5 bases and J by 3 bases, with 20 bases between the two germline ends. The CDR3 runs to 16 residues. CDR1 is MNHEY and CDR2 is SMNVEV in the germline V gene (reference sequence). Regarding the study as a whole: Spike-specific responses of CD8+ and CD4+ T cells were reported to display substantial breadth after vaccination. Placebo recipients and vaccine recipients were similar in non-spike TCR breadth. Analyses that measured TCR breadth and depth may have underestimated total T cell responses.

The treatment denotes: around 19 received Ad26.COV2.S at low or high dose, single or two shots; 5 received placebo; per-sample allocation not given. Following the first vaccine or placebo injection, samples were taken on day 63. Expressing Wuhan-strain SARS-CoV-2 spike, an Ad26 vector served as the vaccine. The gene calls are TRBV27 and TRBJ2-7; tentative D call: TRBD2 (6 bases). Sample: peripheral blood, taken in a trial of Ad26.COV2.S vaccine versus placebo. This TCR came from a person aged 18-65 years who received the Ad26.COV2.S COVID-19 vaccine or a placebo. The CDR3 loop reads CASSKAPTVGGYEQYF. In DNA form, the CDR3 reads TGTGCCAGCAGTAAAGCCCCGACAGTGGGAGGCTACGAGCAGTACTTC.